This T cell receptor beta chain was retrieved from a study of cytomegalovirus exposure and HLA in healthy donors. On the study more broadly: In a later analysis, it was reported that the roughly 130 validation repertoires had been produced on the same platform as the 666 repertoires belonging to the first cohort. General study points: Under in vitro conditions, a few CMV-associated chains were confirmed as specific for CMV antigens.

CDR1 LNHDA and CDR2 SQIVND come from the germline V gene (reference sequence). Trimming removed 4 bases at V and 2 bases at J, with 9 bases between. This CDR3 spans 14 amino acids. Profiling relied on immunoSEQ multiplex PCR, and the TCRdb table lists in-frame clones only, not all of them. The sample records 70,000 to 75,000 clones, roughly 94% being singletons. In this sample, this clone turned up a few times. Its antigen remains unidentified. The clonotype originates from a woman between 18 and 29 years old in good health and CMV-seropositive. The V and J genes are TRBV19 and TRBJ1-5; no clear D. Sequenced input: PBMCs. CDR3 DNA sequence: TGTGCCAGTAGTAGCGGGGAAGGCAATCAGCCCCAGCATTTT. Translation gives CASSSGEGNQPQHF.